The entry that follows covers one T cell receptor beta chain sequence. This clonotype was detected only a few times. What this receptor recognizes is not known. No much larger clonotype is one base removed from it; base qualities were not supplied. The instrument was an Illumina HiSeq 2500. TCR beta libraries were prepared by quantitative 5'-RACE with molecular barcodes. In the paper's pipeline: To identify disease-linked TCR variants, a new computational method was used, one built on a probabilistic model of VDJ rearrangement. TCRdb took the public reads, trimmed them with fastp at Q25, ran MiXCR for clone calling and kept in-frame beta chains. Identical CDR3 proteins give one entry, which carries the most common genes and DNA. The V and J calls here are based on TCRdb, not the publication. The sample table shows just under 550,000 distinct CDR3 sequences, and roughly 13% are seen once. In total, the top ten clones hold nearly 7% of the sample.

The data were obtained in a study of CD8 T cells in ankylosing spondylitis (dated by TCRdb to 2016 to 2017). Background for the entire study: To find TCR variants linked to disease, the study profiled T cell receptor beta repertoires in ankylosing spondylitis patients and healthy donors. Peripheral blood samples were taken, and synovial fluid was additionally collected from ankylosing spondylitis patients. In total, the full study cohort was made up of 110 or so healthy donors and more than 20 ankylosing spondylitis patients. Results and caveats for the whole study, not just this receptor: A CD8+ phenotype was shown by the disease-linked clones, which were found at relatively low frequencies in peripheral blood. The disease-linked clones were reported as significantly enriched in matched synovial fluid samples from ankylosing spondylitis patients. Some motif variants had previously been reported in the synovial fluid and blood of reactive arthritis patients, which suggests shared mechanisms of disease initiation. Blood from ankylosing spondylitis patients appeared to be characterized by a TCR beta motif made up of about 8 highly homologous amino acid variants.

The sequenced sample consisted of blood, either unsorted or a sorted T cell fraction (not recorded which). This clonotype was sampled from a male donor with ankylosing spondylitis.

The CDR3 reads as follows: CASSSTGENSPLHF. The nucleotide sequence reads TGTGCCAGCTCATCTACAGGGGAGAATTCACCCCTCCACTTT. Recombination connected TRBV18 to TRBJ1-6, and TRBD1 aligns with 7 junction nucleotides. Sequences KGHSH (CDR1) and LQKENI (CDR2) are obtained from the germline V gene. The CDR3 holds 14 amino acids from the cysteine to the phenylalanine. Only CDR3 DNA remains: 42 bases, in frame from the first base. Trimming accounts for 5 bases at V and 7 bases at J, while the number of junction bases matched to no gene is 5.